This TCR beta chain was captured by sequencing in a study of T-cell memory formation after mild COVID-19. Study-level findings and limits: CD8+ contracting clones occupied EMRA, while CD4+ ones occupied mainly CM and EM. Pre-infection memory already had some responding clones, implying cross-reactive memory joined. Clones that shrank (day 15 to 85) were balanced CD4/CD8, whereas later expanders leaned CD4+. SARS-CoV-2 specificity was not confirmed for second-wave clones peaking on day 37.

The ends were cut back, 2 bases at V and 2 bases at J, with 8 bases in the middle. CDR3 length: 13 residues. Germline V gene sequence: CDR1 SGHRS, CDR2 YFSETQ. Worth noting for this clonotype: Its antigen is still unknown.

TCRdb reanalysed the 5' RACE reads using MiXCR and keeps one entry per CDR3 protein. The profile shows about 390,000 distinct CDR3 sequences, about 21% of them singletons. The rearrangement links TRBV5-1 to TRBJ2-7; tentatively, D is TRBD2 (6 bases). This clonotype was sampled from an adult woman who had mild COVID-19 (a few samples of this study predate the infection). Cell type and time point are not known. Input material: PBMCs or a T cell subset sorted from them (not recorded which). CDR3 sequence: CASSFRGTYEQYF. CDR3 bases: TGCGCCAGCAGCTTTCGCGGGACCTACGAGCAGTACTTC. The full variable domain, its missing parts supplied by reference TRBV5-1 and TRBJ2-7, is KAGVTQTPRYLIKTRGQQVTLSCSPISGHRSVSWYQQTPGQGLQFLFEYFSETQRNKGNFPGRFSGRQFSNSRSEMNVSTLELGDSALYLCASSFRGTYEQYFGPGTRLTVT.